Many counts were recorded for the clone carrying this TCR beta chain. What it binds is not known. The record originates from a study of T cell repertoires in cytomegalovirus infection. Study in general: CMV infection together with matching HLA type was indicated by public TCR beta signatures.

Findings and limits, study-wide: HLA-C-restricted CMV-specific TCR beta clonotypes were dominant in the ex vivo response. Summed frequency of public TCR beta families distinguished CMV carriers with the relevant HLA.

From the reads, TCRdb called clonotypes with MiXCR, one entry per CDR3 protein. The repertoire holds fewer than 550,000 distinct CDR3 sequences, approximately 15% seen once, with roughly a quarter in the top ten. Germline CDR1 reads SEHNR; CDR2 reads FQNEAQ (reference sequence). Unmatched junction bases numbered 11, after V lost 5 bases and J lost 9 bases. The CDR3 length is 16 residues. Sequencing used CD8+ T cells from PBMCs. The TCR originated in a human donor in good health (CMV status not recorded). Some clones in this sample may be carry-over from other donors' samples. The V call is TRBV7-9, the J call TRBJ2-1, with 12 bases identical to TRBD2. CDR3 nucleotide sequence: TGTGCCAGCAGCAGATTCCTAGCGGGGGGGGGGATTGAGCAGTTCTTC. Translated: CASSRFLAGGGIEQFF.